This passage covers 21 T cell receptor beta chains from one sample sequenced in a study of radiotherapy plus CTLA-4 blockade in lung cancer. Profiling relied on immunoSEQ multiplex PCR, and the TCRdb table lists in-frame clones only, not all of them. The sample holds 65,000 to 100,000 clones, over 80% seen once. Source: peripheral blood, taken from a patient treated with radiotherapy plus ipilimumab. These receptors were obtained from a human donor with non-small cell lung cancer who had stable disease on radiotherapy plus ipilimumab.

This clone was seen only once. This chain connects TRBV7-9 to TRBJ1-5; possibly TRBD1 for D (5 bases). CDR3 length: 12 amino acids. V lost 5 bases to trimming and J lost 15 bases, with 17 bases between them. In germline, CDR1 is SEHNR, CDR2 FQNEAQ (reference sequence). The CDR3 bases are TGTGCCAGCAGCACGTCGCGGGGCCTGTGGCATTTT. Amino acids: CASSTSRGLWHF.

The chain links TRBV7-2 to TRBJ2-3, with unresolved D. The CDR3 runs 14 residues. In germline, CDR1 is SGHTA, CDR2 FQGNSA. V gave up 5 bases and J gave up 6 bases, with 15 bases separating them. In nucleotides, the CDR3 is TGTGCCAGCAGCCTGCGACGGGCAGCGGATACGCAGTATTTT. It is translated as CASSLRRAADTQYF.

This chain uses TRBV21-1 with TRBJ1-5. TRBV21-1 is tagged as a pseudogene. The CDR3 contains 17 residues. The CDR3 here is CASRRVLATWHHQPQHF. CDR3 nucleotides: TGTGCCAGCAGGAGAGTGCTAGCTACATGGCATCATCAGCCCCAGCATTTT.

This rearrangement joins TRBV7-3 to TRBJ1-6, with D perhaps TRBD1 (6 bases). The germline gives CDR1 SGHTA, CDR2 FQGTGA. Trimming shortened V by 8 bases and J by 0 bases, and 14 bases separated the two germline ends. The CDR3 sequence is 16 residues long. The CDR3 protein is CASQQGTSSYNSPLHF. The CDR3 DNA reads as TGTGCCAGCCAACAGGGTACTAGCTCCTATAATTCACCCCTCCACTTT.

The chain recombines TRBV28 with TRBJ1-2, with D perhaps matching TRBD1 (6 bases). CDR1 MDHEN and CDR2 SYDVKM come from the germline V gene. The CDR3 loop spans 14 amino acids. V was pared by 6 bases and J by 4 bases, with 15 bases between. The CDR3 nucleotides read TGTGCCAGCAGCACAACGGGGGCGGCCTATGGCTACACCTTC. Amino acids: CASSTTGAAYGYTF.

The CDR3 loop is CASRPKRTSGRRRTGELFF. DNA for the CDR3: TGTGCCAGCAGGCCTAAGAGAACTAGCGGGAGAAGGCGCACCGGGGAGCTGTTTTTT. The gene calls are TRBV21-1 and TRBJ2-2; the table's TRBD2 call for D was not verified on the DNA. TRBV21-1 is a recognized pseudogene. The CDR3 length is 19 residues.

This sequence joins TRBV2 and TRBJ2-7; D may be TRBD1 (6 bases). The V end lost 6 bases, the J end lost 4 bases, and 10 bases lay between the germline ends. This CDR3 spans 12 amino acids. Germline loops: CDR1 SNHLY, CDR2 FYNNEI. The CDR3 DNA sequence: TGTGCCAGCAGGGACAGTTTTTACGAGCAGTACTTC. It specifies CASRDSFYEQYF.

The chain joins TRBV27 to TRBJ2-7, with 13 positions matching TRBD2. Germline V gives CDR1 MNHEY, CDR2 SMNVEV (reference sequence). The CDR3 consists of 19 residues. Trimming took 4 bases from V and 4 from J; bases not matched to a gene: 16. The CDR3 region is CASSYSGTSGITALYEQYF. Here the CDR3 DNA reads TGTGCCAGCAGTTACTCCGGGACTAGCGGGATTACTGCCCTTTACGAGCAGTACTTC.

This chain links TRBV27 with TRBJ1-6; 9 positions agree with TRBD1. Germline V gives CDR1 MNHEY, CDR2 SMNVEV (reference sequence). J lost 6 bases, V lost 4 bases, and 4 bases had no gene match. This CDR3 spans 15 amino acids. The CDR3 coding sequence is TGTGCCAGCAGTTCCTCGACAGGGGGTAATTCACCCCTCCACTTT. Its translation is CASSSSTGGNSPLHF.

This clone was seen more than once but under ten times. The rearrangement joins TRBV9 to TRBJ2-3; 9 bases are shared with TRBD1. Germline CDR1 and CDR2: SGDLS and YYNGEE. The CDR3 length is 16 residues. V trimming: 0 bases; J trimming: 3 bases; junction bases outside the gene matches: 5. CDR3 in DNA: TGTGCCAGCAGCGTAGCCGGGACAGGGCTTACAGATACGCAGTATTTT. This gives the protein CASSVAGTGLTDTQYF.

The sample holds one count of this clone. The chain couples TRBV9 to TRBJ1-2, with TRBD1 as a possible D gene (5 bases). V gave up 3 bases and J gave up 2 bases, with 23 bases separating them. CDR1 and CDR2 (germline): SGDLS, YYNGEE. This CDR3 is built from 18 residues. The CDR3: CASSAERATASDNYGYTF. The CDR3 DNA sequence: TGTGCCAGCAGCGCCGAACGGGCGACAGCTAGTGACAACTATGGCTACACCTTC.

V and J are TRBV4-1 and TRBJ1-5, with D unclear. The CDR3 runs 15 residues. Germline assignment: CDR1 MGHRA and CDR2 YSYEKL. V was pared by 3 bases and J by 5 bases, with 14 bases between. CDR3 in DNA: TGCGCCAGCAGCCACTCAGGCGCCCAAGATCAGCCCCAGCATTTT. Translation: CASSHSGAQDQPQHF.

This clone was counted a single time. V is TRBV2 and J is TRBJ1-1; 7 bases map to TRBD1. CDR1 is SNHLY and CDR2 is FYNNEI in the germline V gene. Trimming removed 9 bases from V and 1 base from J; junction bases left unmatched: 11. The CDR3 length is 15 residues. For the CDR3, the DNA is TGTGCCAGGTCCAAGGGACAGCCGAAGAACACTGAAGCTTTCTTT. Translating gives CARSKGQPKNTEAFF.

This clone was picked up one time. This chain connects TRBV5-4 to TRBJ1-4, with 7 positions matching TRBD1. Germline values: CDR1 SGHNT, CDR2 YYREEE (reference sequence). The V and J ends lost 4 bases and 7 bases, in that order; junction bases with no gene match: 13. The CDR3 is made up of 16 amino acids. The chain's CDR3 is CASSHKGGTVREKLFF. CDR3 bases: TGTGCCAGCAGCCACAAAGGGGGGACAGTCCGTGAAAAACTGTTTTTT. Full variable domain (missing parts from reference TRBV5-4 and TRBJ1-4): ETGVTQSPTHLIKTRGQQVTLRCSSQSGHNTVSWYQQALGQGPQFIFQYYREEENGRGNFPPRFSGLQFPNYSSELNVNALELDDSALYLCASSHKGGTVREKLFFGSGTQLSVL.

The chain recombines TRBV5-1 with TRBJ2-1; 7 bases are shared with TRBD1. The CDR3 is made up of 16 amino acids. The V gene's germline CDR1 is SGHRS and CDR2 YFSETQ. Trimming at V came to 4 bases and at J to 0 bases, leaving 7 bases not matched to a gene. This chain's CDR3 is CASSVTPGGSYNEQFF. Written as DNA, the CDR3 is TGCGCCAGCAGCGTCACGCCAGGGGGCTCCTACAATGAGCAGTTCTTC.

This rearrangement joins TRBV5-1 to TRBJ2-1; 8 bases map to TRBD2. J gave up 8 bases and V 3 bases, and 10 bases lay outside the gene matches. CDR1 and CDR2 (germline): SGHRS, YFSETQ. The CDR3 consists of 15 residues. This CDR3 is CASSWTSPGGDEQFF. The CDR3 bases are TGCGCCAGCAGCTGGACTAGCCCTGGGGGGGATGAGCAGTTCTTC.

The rearrangement joins TRBV7-9 to TRBJ2-1, with D possibly TRBD1 on 6 matching bases. The length of the CDR3 is 13 residues. Trimming removed 6 bases at V and 9 bases at J, with 15 bases between. Per germline, CDR1 SEHNR and CDR2 FQNEAQ (reference sequence). In DNA form, the CDR3 reads TGTGCCAGCAGTCCACTAGTCAGGGGTGAGCAGTTCTTC. This sequence encodes CASSPLVRGEQFF.

A few counts support this clone. The J gene is TRBJ1-4, the V gene TRBV5-1; the match to TRBD1 covers 10 bases. V was clipped by 3 bases and J by 8 bases; unmatched bases: 7. The CDR3 runs 15 residues. Germline V lookup: CDR1 SGHRS, CDR2 YFSETQ. CDR3: CASSYPGTGEEKLFF. In nucleotides, the CDR3 is TGCGCCAGCAGCTATCCCGGGACAGGGGAAGAAAAACTGTTTTTT.

This chain joins TRBV7-2 and TRBJ2-6; D not certain. From germline, CDR1 is SGHTA and CDR2 FQGNSA. Trimming pared 1 base from V and 0 bases from J, leaving 7 bases between. The CDR3 has 16 amino acids. The CDR3, as DNA: TGTGCCAGCAGCTTAGAAAGTGTCTCTGGGGCCAACGTCCTGACTTTC. Protein product: CASSLESVSGANVLTF.

The J gene is TRBJ2-2, the V gene TRBV28, with D uncertain. Per the germline V gene, CDR1 is MDHEN and CDR2 is SYDVKM. The V and J ends lost 7 bases and 8 bases respectively, with 8 bases between them. The CDR3 contains 11 residues. CDR3 coding DNA: TGTGCCAGCAAAGAGACAGGGGAGCTGTTTTTT. This gives the protein CASKETGELFF.

The CDR3 DNA sequence: TGTGCCAGTAGTATTCCGGGGCCCCAAGGGCACAATGAGCAGTTCTTC. Translation gives CASSIPGPQGHNEQFF. The chain combines TRBV19 with TRBJ2-1; D may correspond to TRBD1 or TRBD2 (5 bases each). This CDR3 contains 16 residues. CDR1 LNHDA and CDR2 SQIVND come from the germline V gene (reference sequence). Trimming removed 3 bases from V and 5 bases from J, with 17 bases in between.